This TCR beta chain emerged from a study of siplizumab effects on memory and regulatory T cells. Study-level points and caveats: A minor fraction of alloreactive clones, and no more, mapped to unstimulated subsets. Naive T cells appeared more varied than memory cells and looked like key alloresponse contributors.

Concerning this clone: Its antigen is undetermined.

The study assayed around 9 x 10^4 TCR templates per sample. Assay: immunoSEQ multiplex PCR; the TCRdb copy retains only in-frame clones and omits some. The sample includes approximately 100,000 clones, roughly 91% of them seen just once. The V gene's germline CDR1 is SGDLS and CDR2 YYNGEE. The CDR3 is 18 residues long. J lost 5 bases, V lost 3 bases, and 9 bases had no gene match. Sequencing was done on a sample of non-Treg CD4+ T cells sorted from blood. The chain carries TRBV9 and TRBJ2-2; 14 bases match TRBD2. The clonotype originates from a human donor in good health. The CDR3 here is CASSEGLAGVSGTGELFF. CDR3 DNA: TGTGCCAGCAGCGAGGGACTAGCGGGAGTTAGCGGTACCGGGGAGCTGTTTTTT.